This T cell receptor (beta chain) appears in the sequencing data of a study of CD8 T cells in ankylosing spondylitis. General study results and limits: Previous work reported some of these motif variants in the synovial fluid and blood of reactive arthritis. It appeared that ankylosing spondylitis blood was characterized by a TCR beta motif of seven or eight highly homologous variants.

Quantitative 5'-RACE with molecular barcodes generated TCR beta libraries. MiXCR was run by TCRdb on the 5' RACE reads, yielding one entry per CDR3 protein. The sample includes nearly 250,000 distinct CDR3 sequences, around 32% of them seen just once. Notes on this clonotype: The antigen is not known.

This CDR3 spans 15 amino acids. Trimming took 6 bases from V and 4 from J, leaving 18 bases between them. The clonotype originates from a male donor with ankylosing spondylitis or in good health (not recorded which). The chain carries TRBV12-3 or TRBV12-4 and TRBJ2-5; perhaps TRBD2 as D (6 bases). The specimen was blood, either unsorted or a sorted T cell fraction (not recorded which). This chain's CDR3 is CASRNNRGTGETQYF. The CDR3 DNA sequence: TGTGCCAGCAGGAATAACCGGGGGACGGGAGAGACCCAGTACTTC.